This T cell receptor beta chain was observed in a study of blood T cell repertoires in COVID-19. The overall study: Samples taken during acute and convalescent COVID-19 were collected in the United States, Italy and Spain. PBMCs, B-cell-depleted T cells, or T cells were the source of the cDNA or gDNA that made up the material.

The authors' processing: Amplifying reference gene primers gave estimates of nucleated cell counts. Data came from immunoSEQ multiplex PCR; TCRdb stores just in-frame clones and leaves some out. That table supplies the V and J calls and clone size; D and trimming were determined from the DNA. The table has about 290,000 clones, roughly nine tenths seen once. Germline values: CDR1 GTSNPN, CDR2 SVGIG (reference sequence). With 2 bases removed from V and 12 bases from J, the gap between germline ends came to 17 bases. This CDR3 has 13 amino acids. Recovered status in Cohort 3 required two negative PCRs, clearance, or symptom resolution.

The chain has TRBV30 and TRBJ1-5, with D unresolved. The material sequenced was PBMCs or T cells enriched from blood (not recorded which). This TCR derives from a woman in her thirties or forties who had recovered from COVID-19. For the CDR3, the DNA is TGTGCCTGGAGTTATAACACTCCGGGAATCCAGCATTTT. It is translated as CAWSYNTPGIQHF. Together with reference TRBV30 and TRBJ1-5, the CDR3 gives the full variable domain: SQTIHQWPATLVQPVGSPLSLECTVEGTSNPNLYWYRQAAGRGLQLLFYSVGIGQISSEVPQNLSASRPQDRQFILSSKKLLLSDSGFYLCAWSYNTPGIQHFGDGTRLSIL.